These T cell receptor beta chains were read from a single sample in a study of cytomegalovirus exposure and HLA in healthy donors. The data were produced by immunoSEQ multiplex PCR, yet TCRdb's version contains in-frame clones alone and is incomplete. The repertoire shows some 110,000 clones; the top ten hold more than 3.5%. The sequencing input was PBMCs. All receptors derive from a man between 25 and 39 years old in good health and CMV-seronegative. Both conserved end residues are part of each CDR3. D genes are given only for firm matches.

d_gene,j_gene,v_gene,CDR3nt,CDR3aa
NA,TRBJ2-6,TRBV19,TGTGCCAGTAGTTCGAAAGGGACTGGTGGGGCCAACGTCCTGACTTTC,CASSSKGTGGANVLTF
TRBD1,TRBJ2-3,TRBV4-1,TGCGCCAGCAGCCATCCGGGACAGGGATCAGATACGCAGTATTTT,CASSHPGQGSDTQYF
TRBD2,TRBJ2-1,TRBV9,TGTGCCAGCAGCGTAGTCGTGACTAGCGGGGTGAGCTCCTACAATGAGCAGTTCTTC,CASSVVVTSGVSSYNEQFF
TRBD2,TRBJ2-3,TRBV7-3,TGTGCCAGCAGCATCCCCGGGACTACTGACACAGATACGCAGTATTTT,CASSIPGTTDTDTQYF
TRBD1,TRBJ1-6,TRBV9,TGTGCCAGCAGCCAGCGGGGACAGGGAGAGTCACCCCTCCACTTT,CASSQRGQGESPLHF
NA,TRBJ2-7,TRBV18,TGTGCCAGCTCACCCCTGGGTGGGGGGACCTCCTACGAGCAGTACTTC,CASSPLGGGTSYEQYF
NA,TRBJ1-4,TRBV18,TGTGCCAGCTCACCTCTCAAGACTGCAACTAATGAAAAACTGTTTTTT,CASSPLKTATNEKLFF
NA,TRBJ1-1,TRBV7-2,TGTGCCAGCAGCTTAGGACATAACACTGAAGCTTTCTTT,CASSLGHNTEAFF
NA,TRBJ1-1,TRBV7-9,TGTGCCAGCAGCCAACCACCCCGGACGGGGGGGAACACTGAAGCTTTCTTT,CASSQPPRTGGNTEAFF
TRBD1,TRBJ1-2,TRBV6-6,TGTGCCAGCAGGGGTAGGACAGGAACTAACTATGGCTACACCTTC,CASRGRTGTNYGYTF
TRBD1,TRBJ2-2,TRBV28,TGTGCCAGCAGTCCTCCCCGGACAGGGTTGGGCGGGGAGCTGTTTTTT,CASSPPRTGLGGELFF
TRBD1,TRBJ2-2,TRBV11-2,TGTGCCAGCAGCTTAATATGGCCGTACAGGGGGGACACCGGGGAGCTGTTTTTT,CASSLIWPYRGDTGELFF
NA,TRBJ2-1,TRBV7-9,TGTGCCAGCAGCCTCCCCCTCCAGGGCCTCTCCTACAATGAGCAGTTCTTC,CASSLPLQGLSYNEQFF
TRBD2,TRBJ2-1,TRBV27,TGTGCCAGCCACCTCGGGGGGTCCAATGAGCAGTTCTTC,CASHLGGSNEQFF
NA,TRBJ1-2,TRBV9,TGTGCCAGCAGCACAGGGTTCGACTATGGCTACACCTTC,CASSTGFDYGYTF
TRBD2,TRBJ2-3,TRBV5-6,TGTGCCAGCAGTGACGGACTAGCGGGAGCAGATACGCAGTATTTT,CASSDGLAGADTQYF
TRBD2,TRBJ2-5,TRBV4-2,TGTGCCAGCAGCCAAGTCCAGCGGGGGGAGTACCAAGAGACCCAGTACTTC,CASSQVQRGEYQETQYF
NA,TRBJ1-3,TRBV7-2,TGTGCCACCCGGGCGGGGAGCTCTGGAAACACCATATATTTT,CATRAGSSGNTIYF
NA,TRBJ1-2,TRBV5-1,TGCGCCAGCAGCTTGGCCGGCGGAAACTATGGCTACACCTTC,CASSLAGGNYGYTF
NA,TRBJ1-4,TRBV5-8,TGTGCCAGCAGCTTTAAGGAGTGGGAAAAACTGTTTTTT,CASSFKEWEKLFF
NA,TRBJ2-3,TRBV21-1,TGTGCCAGCAGCAAACCGAGCTGCACAGATACGCAGTATTTT,CASSKPSCTDTQYF
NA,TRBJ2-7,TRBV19,TGTGCCAGTAGTATAGTAGGACTCACCGAGCAGTACTTC,CASSIVGLTEQYF
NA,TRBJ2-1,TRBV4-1,TGCGCCAGCAGCCAAACTTACAATGAGCAGTTCTTC,CASSQTYNEQFF
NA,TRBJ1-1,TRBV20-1,TGCAGTGCAACGATGGCCACTGAAGCTTTCTTT,CSATMATEAFF
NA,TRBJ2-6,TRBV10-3,TGTGCCTCATCCCAGGGACTCTCTGGGGCCAACGTCCTGACTTTC,CASSQGLSGANVLTF
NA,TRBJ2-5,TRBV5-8,TGTGCCAGCAGCTTGGTTGGGACAGCCGGGGGAGAGACCCAGTACTTC,CASSLVGTAGGETQYF
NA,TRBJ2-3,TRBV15,TGTGCCACCAGCAGAGATGCGTTAGCAACCACAGATACGCAGTATTTT,CATSRDALATTDTQYF
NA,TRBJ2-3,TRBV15,TGTGCCACCAGCAGAGTCCTCGCAGATACGCAGTATTTT,CATSRVLADTQYF
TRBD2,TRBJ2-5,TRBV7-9,TGTGCCAGCAGCCGGACTAGCGGGGGAGAGACCCAGTACTTC,CASSRTSGGETQYF
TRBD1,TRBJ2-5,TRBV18,TGTGCCAGCTCTCCGGGACAGGGAGTGTTGGGGACCCAGTACTTC,CASSPGQGVLGTQYF
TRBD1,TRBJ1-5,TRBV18,TGTGCCAGCTCGCCAGGGGGGGGTAATCAGCCCCAGCATTTT,CASSPGGGNQPQHF
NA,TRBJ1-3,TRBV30,TGTGCCTGGAGCATAGTTGCTGGAAACACCATATATTTT,CAWSIVAGNTIYF
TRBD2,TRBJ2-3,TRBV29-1,TGCAGCGTTGGGGGACTAGCGGGGGGCGCCGATACGCAGTATTTT,CSVGGLAGGADTQYF
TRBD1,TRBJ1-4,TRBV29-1,TGCAGCGTTCAGGGGGCCACTAATGAAAAACTGTTTTTT,CSVQGATNEKLFF
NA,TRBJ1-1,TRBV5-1,TGCGCCAGCAGCATGCAGGGACAGAACACTGAAGCTTTCTTT,CASSMQGQNTEAFF
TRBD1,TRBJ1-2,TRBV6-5,TGTGCCAGCAGACCTCGCCGGGACAGGGGGCAAGGCTACACCTTC,CASRPRRDRGQGYTF
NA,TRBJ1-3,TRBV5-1,TGCGCCAGCAGCCCCGGGAGCTCTGGGAACACCATATATTTT,CASSPGSSGNTIYF
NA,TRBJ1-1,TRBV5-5,TGTGCCAGCAGCTTGGGACAACTCGCCAGTGAAGCTTTCTTT,CASSLGQLASEAFF
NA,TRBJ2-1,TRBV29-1,TGCAGCGCACTACCCTACAATGAGCAGTTCTTC,CSALPYNEQFF
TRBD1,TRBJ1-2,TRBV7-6,TGTGCCAGCAGCCCGGGACAGGGGGCTGGCTACACCTTC,CASSPGQGAGYTF
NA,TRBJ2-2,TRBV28,TGTGCCAGCGCCGGGGGGCCTAAGAACACCGGGGAGCTGTTTTTT,CASAGGPKNTGELFF
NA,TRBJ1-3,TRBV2,TGTGCCAGCACCCAGATCATGGTATCTGGAAACACCATATATTTT,CASTQIMVSGNTIYF
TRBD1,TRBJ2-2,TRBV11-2,TGTGCCAGCAGCCTGACAGGGGGCGACACCGGGGAGCTGTTTTTT,CASSLTGGDTGELFF
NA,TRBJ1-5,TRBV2,TGTGCCAGCAATGACGGGTTCAATCAGCCCCAGCATTTT,CASNDGFNQPQHF
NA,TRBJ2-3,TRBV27,TGTGCCAGCAGTCCTCCTTTTACGCAGTATTTT,CASSPPFTQYF
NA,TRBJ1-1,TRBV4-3,TGCGCCAGCAGCCAGGCGCCAACATTGGGGGGCACTGAAGCTTTCTTT,CASSQAPTLGGTEAFF
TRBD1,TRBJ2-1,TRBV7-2,TGTGCCAGCCTAACAGGGGGGAGCTCCTACAATGAGCAGTTCTTC,CASLTGGSSYNEQFF